A single sample gave rise to the 12 T cell receptor beta chains below, sequenced in a study of OX40 agonist ivuxolimab in advanced cancers. Libraries were prepared by immunoSEQ multiplex PCR; TCRdb keeps only in-frame clonotypes and omits some of them. This table has roughly 84,000 clones, approximately 84% appearing once. Sample: CD4+ or CD8+ T cells sorted from blood, taken in a trial of the OX40 agonist ivuxolimab. The receptors here all came from an adult with an advanced solid tumor such as melanoma, head and neck, liver or kidney cancer.

The chain has TRBV5-1 and TRBJ2-3; maybe TRBD1 (6 bases). Trimming pared 0 bases from V and 5 bases from J, leaving 10 bases between. This CDR3 contains 14 residues. CDR1 is SGHRS and CDR2 is YFSETQ in the germline V gene. CDR3 sequence: CASSLGQVEDTQYF. CDR3 sequence (DNA): TGCGCCAGCAGCTTGGGACAGGTCGAAGATACGCAGTATTTT.

This chain's CDR3 is CASSFRQDYNEQFF. The CDR3 DNA reads TGTGCCAGCAGCTTTCGGCAAGACTACAATGAGCAGTTCTTC. The J gene is TRBJ2-1, the V gene TRBV7-9; D gene ambiguous. The V gene lost 3 bases and the J gene lost 3 bases, with 9 bases spanning the gap. Germline V gives CDR1 SEHNR, CDR2 FQNEAQ (reference sequence). The CDR3 is 14 amino acids.

In the case of this clone: At one boundary the junction diverges from the germline segment, which might be a read error. V is TRBV6-5 and J is TRBJ2-7; no definite D call. This CDR3 is 12 amino acids long. In germline, CDR1 is MNHEY, CDR2 SVGAGI. The CDR3 DNA reads as TGTGCCAGCGTGGCCGGCTCCAACGAGCAGTACTTC. Its translation is CASVAGSNEQYF.

In this sample, this clone turned up once. The chain couples TRBV7-3 to TRBJ2-3, with TRBD2 matching 7 bases. This CDR3 contains 16 residues. CDR1 and CDR2 from the germline V gene are SGHTA and FQGTGA. Trimming removed 2 bases from V and 0 bases from J; junction bases left unmatched: 5. The CDR3 bases are TGTGCCAGCAGCTTATTTCCTAGCGGTAGCACAGATACGCAGTATTTT. It encodes CASSLFPSGSTDTQYF.

The DNA of the CDR3 is TGTGCCAGCAGTTTCGGCGGGGGAAAACTGTTTTTT. This codes for CASSFGGGKLFF. The rearrangement uses TRBV27 and TRBJ1-4; a possible D gene is TRBD1 (5 bases). CDR3 length: 12 residues. Germline values: CDR1 MNHEY, CDR2 SMNVEV (reference sequence). V shed 3 bases and J shed 10 bases, with 9 bases lying between them.

This clone was found once. The rearrangement uses TRBV11-3 and TRBJ2-2; 10 nucleotides match TRBD1. The germline CDR1 and CDR2 sequences are SGHNT and YENEEA. With 4 bases clipped from V and 1 base from J, the junction kept 12 bases outside the gene matches. The CDR3 consists of 19 residues. The CDR3 loop is CASSSNWGQGSENTGELFF. The CDR3 nucleotides are TGTGCCAGCAGCTCAAATTGGGGACAGGGGTCGGAGAACACCGGGGAGCTGTTTTTT.

This clone has only a few counts. This chain uses TRBV4-1 with TRBJ2-3; possibly TRBD1 for D (5 bases). This CDR3 comprises 16 residues. V gave up 1 base and J gave up 6 bases, with 17 bases separating them. The germline gives CDR1 MGHRA, CDR2 YSYEKL. The CDR3 region is CASSQVFSQGLDTQYF. CDR3 DNA sequence: TGCGCCAGCAGCCAAGTATTCTCCCAGGGTTTGGATACGCAGTATTTT.

V gene TRBV11-3 combines with J gene TRBJ2-1; unclear D gene. V gave up 5 bases and J gave up 7 bases, with 12 bases separating them. The CDR3 has 13 residues. CDR1 is SGHNT and CDR2 is YENEEA in the germline V gene. As DNA, the CDR3 is TGTGCCAGCAGCCCAAGTTCTAGAAATGAGCAGTTCTTC. This sequence encodes CASSPSSRNEQFF. Supplemented by reference TRBV11-3 and TRBJ2-1, the full variable domain reads EAGVVQSPRYKIIEKKQPVAFWCNPISGHNTLYWYLQNLGQGPELLIRYENEEAVDDSQLPKDRFSAERLKGVDSTLKIQPAELGDSAVYLCASSPSSRNEQFFGPGTRLTVL.

The V gene is TRBV14, the J gene TRBJ2-3; D is undetermined. The CDR3 consists of 15 residues. CDR1 is SGHDN, CDR2 FVKESK, per germline. V lost 4 bases, J lost 10 bases, and 21 bases lay in between. The chain's CDR3 is CASSRGRSQFFAQYF. CDR3 nucleotide sequence: TGTGCCAGCAGCCGAGGTCGGTCCCAGTTTTTTGCGCAGTATTTT. The full variable domain, its missing parts supplied by reference TRBV14 and TRBJ2-3, is EAGVTQFPSHSVIEKGQTVTLRCDPISGHDNLYWYRRVMGKEIKFLLHFVKESKQDESGMPNNRFLAERTGGTYSTLKVQPAELEDSGVYFCASSRGRSQFFAQYFGPGTRLTVL.

V usage is TRBV7-2 and J usage is TRBJ2-3; D uncertain. Germline assignment: CDR1 SGHTA and CDR2 FQGNSA. CDR3 length: 13 residues. V lost 5 bases, J lost 2 bases, and 8 bases lay in between. The CDR3 here is CASSRANTDTQYF. In DNA form, the CDR3 reads TGTGCCAGCAGCAGGGCTAACACAGATACGCAGTATTTT.

The V and J genes are TRBV27 and TRBJ2-7; possibly TRBD2 for D (6 bases). Germline V gene data show CDR1 as MNHEY and CDR2 as SMNVEV (reference sequence). V lost 5 bases and J lost 3, with 17 bases in between. This CDR3 contains 15 residues. The CDR3 protein is CASSLLGRTIYEQYF. The CDR3 region has the DNA TGTGCCAGCAGTCTTTTGGGTCGGACTATCTACGAGCAGTACTTC.

The V and J genes are TRBV7-9 and TRBJ1-5; D is undetermined. The CDR3 runs 13 residues. Trimming left V 4 bases short and J 4 bases short, with 8 bases between. Germline V gives CDR1 SEHNR, CDR2 FQNEAQ (reference sequence). In DNA form, the CDR3 reads TGTGCCAGCAGCTCGACACTTAATCAGCCCCAGCATTTT. This translates into CASSSTLNQPQHF.